This TCR beta chain was recorded in a study of T cells in Graves' hyperthyroidism and ophthalmopathy. Newly diagnosed hyperthyroidism, duration under 2 months, in patients aged 18 to 65. Orbital computed tomography and thyroid ultrasound, together with serum TRAb and thyroxine and clinical symptoms, were used for diagnoses. This CDR3 has 14 residues. Germline CDR1 is SGHTA and CDR2 is FQGNSA. V lost 3 bases, J lost 4 bases, and 9 bases lay in between. This clonotype was recorded a few times. There were TCR beta CDR3 regions amplified from RNA transcripts. With the HTBI primer set, the TCR CDR3 went through a first round of RT-PCR. From the multiplex PCR reads, TCRdb called clonotypes with MiXCR, one entry per CDR3 protein. The sample records approximately 400,000 distinct CDR3 sequences, around 25% being singletons.

This chain links TRBV7-2 with TRBJ2-2; D is undetermined. The material sequenced was blood. The source is a man aged 50-59 years with Graves' hyperthyroidism. CDR3 DNA: TGTGCCAGCAGCTTTACGGCGTCCACCGGGGAGCTGTTTTTT. It specifies CASSFTASTGELFF.